Listed here are 32 T cell receptor beta chains from one sample, sequenced in a study of T-cell reconstitution after alpha-beta-depleted transplantation in children. During its preparation, the TCRbeta library received unique molecular identifiers. TCRdb passed the PCR reads through MiXCR, listing each CDR3 protein once. In the table there are about 540,000 distinct CDR3 sequences, 25% to 30% of which are singletons. The starting material was PBMCs, obtained before TCRalphabeta/CD19-depleted stem cell transplant. These receptors all come from a boy under two years old with Wiskott-Aldrich syndrome, due to receive a stem cell transplant.

The chain is built from TRBV4-2 and TRBJ2-3, with D perhaps TRBD1 or TRBD2 (5 bases each). The CDR3 loop spans 17 amino acids. The germline V gene has CDR1 LGHNA and CDR2 YNFKEQ. Between the trimmed V and J ends, which lost 1 base and 1 base, there was a span of 15 bases. The CDR3 is CASSQVIGTRRTDTQYF. CDR3 in DNA: TGTGCCAGCAGCCAAGTGATTGGGACCCGTCGCACAGATACGCAGTATTTT.

Only a few counts were recorded for this clonotype. The rearrangement uses TRBV12-5 and TRBJ2-3, with a weak D call TRBD2 (5 bases). CDR1 is LGHNT and CDR2 is FRNRAP in the germline V gene. The length of the CDR3 is 14 residues. The V end lost 7 bases, the J end lost 2 bases, and 13 bases lay between the germline ends. The CDR3 DNA reads as TGTGCTAGTGAGCGGCGAGCTGACACAGATACGCAGTATTTT. Its translation is CASERRADTDTQYF.

CDR3 in amino acids: CASSLALRNEQFF. The CDR3 region has the DNA TGTGCCAGCAGTTTAGCTTTAAGGAATGAGCAGTTCTTC. The J gene is TRBJ2-1, the V gene TRBV12-3 or TRBV12-4; D is unresolved. The length of the CDR3 is 13 residues. Trimming removed 0 bases from V and 7 bases from J, with 7 bases in between.

The CDR3 loop reads CSATGGDDYGYTF. The CDR3 DNA is TGCAGTGCTACAGGGGGCGATGACTATGGCTACACCTTC. V is TRBV20-1 and J is TRBJ1-2; 8 positions agree with TRBD1. V gave up 4 bases and J gave up 3 bases; unmatched junction bases: 4. Germline V gene lookup returns CDR1 DFQATT and CDR2 SNEGSKA (reference sequence). The CDR3 has 13 residues.

This clonotype appeared a few times. The CDR3, as DNA: TGTGCCAGCAACATCTTCAGGGAAGAGACCCAGTACTTC. It translates to CASNIFREETQYF. The chain recombines TRBV12-3 or TRBV12-4 with TRBJ2-5, with D possibly matching TRBD1 (5 bases). The V and J ends lost 7 bases and 3 bases respectively, with 12 bases between them. There are 13 residues in the CDR3.

The chain carries TRBV2 and TRBJ2-1; TRBD1 is a possible D gene (6 bases). V dropped 10 bases and J dropped 2 bases, with 12 bases sitting between them. The CDR3 has 13 amino acids. The germline gives CDR1 SNHLY, CDR2 FYNNEI. The CDR3 nucleotides read TGTGCCAAAGAGACAGGAGCCTACAATGAGCAGTTCTTC. As protein: CAKETGAYNEQFF.

The gene calls are TRBV5-1 and TRBJ2-1, with unresolved D. The V gene's germline CDR1 is SGHRS and CDR2 YFSETQ. V lost 0 bases and J 8 bases, leaving 15 bases between the germline ends. CDR3 size: 15 residues. This CDR3 reads CASSLEIGIEDEQFF. The CDR3 bases are TGCGCCAGCAGCTTGGAAATAGGGATTGAGGATGAGCAGTTCTTC.

The chain employs TRBV7-6 and TRBJ2-5; 8 nucleotides line up with TRBD2. Germline V gene sequence: CDR1 SGHVS, CDR2 FNYEAQ. J gave up 5 bases and V 0 bases, and 8 bases lay outside the gene matches. The CDR3 is 16 amino acids. The CDR3 nucleotides read TGTGCCAGCAGCTTAGCAAGCGGGAGCCCAACCGAGACCCAGTACTTC. Its translation is CASSLASGSPTETQYF.

This chain uses TRBV27 with TRBJ1-1; the D is unclear. This CDR3 contains 16 residues. Looked up from germline, CDR1 is MNHEY and CDR2 is SMNVEV (reference sequence). Trimming cost V 2 bases and J 4 bases, with 17 bases left between them. The CDR3 sequence is CASSLDGGVASTEAFF. The CDR3 DNA is TGTGCCAGCAGTTTAGATGGCGGCGTAGCGAGCACTGAAGCTTTCTTT.

The chain recombines TRBV15 with TRBJ2-3; 9 bases align to TRBD1. Germline assignment: CDR1 LNHNV and CDR2 YYDKDF (reference sequence). The length of the CDR3 is 13 residues. Trimming at V came to 9 bases and at J to 0 bases, leaving 1 base not matched to a gene. The CDR3 nucleotides read TGTGCCACGGGGACAGGGAGCACAGATACGCAGTATTTT. It translates to CATGTGSTDTQYF.

The V gene is TRBV20-1, the J gene TRBJ2-1, with a tentative D call TRBD2 (7 bases). The germline V gene encodes CDR1 DFQATT and CDR2 SNEGSKA (reference sequence). This CDR3 spans 17 amino acids. This chain's CDR3 is CCCLWGRTAGSYNEQFF. CDR3 nucleotides: TGCTGTTGCTTGTGGGGCCGGACAGCGGGATCCTACAATGAGCAGTTCTTC.

The chain has TRBV20-1 and TRBJ1-5, with TRBD1 matching over 9 bases. The V gene's germline CDR1 is DFQATT and CDR2 SNEGSKA (reference sequence). After removal of 5 bases from V and 0 bases from J, the junction contained 17 bases not matched to a gene. The CDR3 has 19 residues. The DNA of the CDR3 is TGCAGTGCTTTTCCTCCCTTCGGACAGGGGCGCTTTAGCAATCAGCCCCAGCATTTT. This gives the protein CSAFPPFGQGRFSNQPQHF.

The CDR3 nucleotides read TGCAGTGCTAGGGGGAGAGCTGAAGCTTTCTTT. This codes for CSARGRAEAFF. The genes are TRBV20-1 and TRBJ1-1, with D hard to call. In germline, CDR1 is DFQATT, CDR2 SNEGSKA (reference sequence). V gave up 3 bases and J gave up 6 bases, with 8 bases separating them. The CDR3 has 11 amino acids.

In this sample, this clonotype turned up a few times. The chain employs TRBV7-9 and TRBJ2-7; 10 bases match TRBD2. Germline CDR1 and CDR2: SEHNR and FQNEAQ (reference sequence). V lost 5 bases and J lost 6; bases outside the gene matches: 13. The CDR3 covers 16 residues. CDR3 in DNA: TGTGCCAGCAGCCGGGGGGGAAGCGGGAGGGCCGCCGAGCAGTACTTC. Its translation: CASSRGGSGRAAEQYF.

The V gene is TRBV7-7, the J gene TRBJ2-5, with 7 bases identical to TRBD1. V shed 1 base and J 2 bases; nucleotides not matched to a gene: 4. This CDR3 is 15 amino acids long. CDR1 SSHAT and CDR2 FNYEAQ come from the germline V gene (reference sequence). The CDR3 here is CASSLGTGQQETQYF. CDR3 in DNA: TGTGCCAGCAGCTTAGGAACGGGACAGCAAGAGACCCAGTACTTC.

This clonotype was seen more than once but under ten times. The chain combines TRBV25-1 with TRBJ1-2; TRBD1 matches at 11 bases. CDR1 and CDR2 from the germline V gene are MGHDK and SYGVNS. The CDR3 runs 14 residues. V trimming: 4 bases; J trimming: 11 bases; junction bases outside the gene matches: 9. CDR3 protein: CASSAAGTGGGYTF. CDR3 coding DNA: TGTGCCAGCAGTGCGGCCGGGACAGGGGGTGGTTACACCTTC.

This clonotype was detected a few times. The chain couples TRBV5-1 to TRBJ2-1; no clear D. The length of the CDR3 is 15 residues. CDR1 SGHRS and CDR2 YFSETQ come from the germline V gene. Trimming removed 0 bases from V and 4 bases from J, with 11 bases in between. The CDR3 is CASSLGIVAYNEQFF. The CDR3 region has the DNA TGCGCCAGCAGCTTGGGGATAGTGGCATACAATGAGCAGTTCTTC. Looking up the rest from reference TRBV5-1 and TRBJ2-1 gives the full variable domain: KAGVTQTPRYLIKTRGQQVTLSCSPISGHRSVSWYQQTPGQGLQFLFEYFSETQRNKGNFPGRFSGRQFSNSRSEMNVSTLELGDSALYLCASSLGIVAYNEQFFGPGTRLTVL.

The chain uses TRBV15 and TRBJ2-3; 12 positions agree with TRBD2. From germline, CDR1 is LNHNV and CDR2 YYDKDF (reference sequence). The V gene end was trimmed by 0 bases and the J gene end by 4 bases; junction bases not matched to a gene: 8. The CDR3 is 18 residues long. The CDR3 sequence: CATSRDPRLAGAPDTQYF. CDR3 nucleotide sequence: TGTGCCACCAGCAGAGATCCCCGACTAGCGGGAGCCCCAGATACGCAGTATTTT.

In its sample, this clonotype was seen a few times. The CDR3 is CASSQDRGGRTEAFF. DNA for the CDR3: TGTGCCAGCAGCCAAGATCGTGGAGGCCGCACTGAAGCTTTCTTT. The V gene is TRBV3-1, the J gene TRBJ1-1; D gene ambiguous. The CDR3 is 15 amino acids. Germline-derived CDR1 and CDR2 are LGHDT and YNNKEL (reference sequence). Trimming pared 0 bases from V and 4 bases from J, leaving 12 bases between.

There are a few counts of this clonotype. V usage is TRBV20-1 and J usage is TRBJ2-7; TRBD2 might be the D (6 bases). The CDR3 is 16 amino acids. Germline V lookup: CDR1 DFQATT, CDR2 SNEGSKA (reference sequence). The germline V and J ends were trimmed by 3 bases and 2 bases, with 20 bases remaining between them. CDR3 nucleotides: TGCAGTGCTAGCGTGGGGCCGCTAGCGCCCCCCTACGAGCAGTACTTC. Translation gives CSASVGPLAPPYEQYF.

The gene calls are TRBV5-1 and TRBJ1-3, with D uncertain. The CDR3 totals 14 residues. The V end lost 0 bases, the J end lost 0 bases, and 4 bases lay between the germline ends. Germline CDR1 is SGHRS and CDR2 is YFSETQ. CDR3 bases: TGCGCCAGCAGCTTGGACCACTCTGGAAACACCATATATTTT. It translates to CASSLDHSGNTIYF. Using reference TRBV5-1 and TRBJ1-3 for the parts outside the CDR3, the full variable domain is KAGVTQTPRYLIKTRGQQVTLSCSPISGHRSVSWYQQTPGQGLQFLFEYFSETQRNKGNFPGRFSGRQFSNSRSEMNVSTLELGDSALYLCASSLDHSGNTIYFGEGSWLTVV.

This clonotype has more than one count but fewer than ten. The rearrangement joins TRBV5-1 to TRBJ2-2; D is unresolved. This CDR3 spans 14 amino acids. V was shortened by 0 bases and J by 5 bases, with 8 bases between the two germline ends. CDR1 is SGHRS, CDR2 YFSETQ, per germline. The CDR3 reads CASSLVGATGELFF. The DNA for the CDR3 is TGCGCCAGCAGCTTGGTCGGTGCTACCGGGGAGCTGTTTTTT. The full variable domain, in which reference TRBV5-1 and TRBJ2-2 provide the parts outside the CDR3, is KAGVTQTPRYLIKTRGQQVTLSCSPISGHRSVSWYQQTPGQGLQFLFEYFSETQRNKGNFPGRFSGRQFSNSRSEMNVSTLELGDSALYLCASSLVGATGELFFGEGSRLTVL.

This clonotype was detected many times. This chain links TRBV6-2 or TRBV6-3 with TRBJ2-7, with D perhaps matching TRBD1 or TRBD2 (5 bases each). V lost 2 bases and J 6 bases, leaving 5 bases between the germline ends. Per the germline V gene, CDR1 is MNHEY and CDR2 is SVGEGT. CDR3 length: 11 residues. CDR3 bases: TGTGCCAGCAGTTACGGGGGCGAGCAGTACTTC. It codes for CASSYGGEQYF.

This clonotype was picked up a small number of times. The chain employs TRBV12-3 or TRBV12-4 and TRBJ1-2; D is undetermined. The CDR3 covers 13 residues. Trimming took off 2 bases at V and 4 bases at J, with 8 bases between the two ends. The CDR3 nucleotides read TGTGCCAGCAGTTTATGGGGTGGCTATGGCTACACCTTC. Translating gives CASSLWGGYGYTF.

This chain joins TRBV27 and TRBJ2-7; D tentatively fits TRBD1 or TRBD2 (5 bases each). Trimming shortened V by 4 bases and J by 1 base, and 8 bases separated the two germline ends. Per germline, CDR1 MNHEY and CDR2 SMNVEV (reference sequence). CDR3 length: 13 residues. CDR3 in amino acids: CASSWDQSYEQYF. The CDR3 nucleotides are TGTGCCAGCAGTTGGGACCAATCCTACGAGCAGTACTTC.

In this sample, this clonotype turned up once. The chain couples TRBV20-1 to TRBJ1-1; D is unclear. The V end was cut by 4 bases, the J end by 1 base, with 13 bases between. Germline CDR1 reads DFQATT; CDR2 reads SNEGSKA (reference sequence). The CDR3 has 14 amino acids. CDR3 sequence: CSAIRPATNTEAFF. CDR3 coding DNA: TGCAGTGCTATCCGGCCAGCGACGAACACTGAAGCTTTCTTT.

The rearrangement links TRBV28 to TRBJ1-4; 9 bases agree with TRBD1. The J segment lost 8 bases and the V segment lost 4 bases, leaving 8 bases of the junction unmatched. This CDR3 is built from 15 residues. CDR1 MDHEN and CDR2 SYDVKM come from the germline V gene. Here the CDR3 DNA reads TGTGCCAGCAGTTCGCCGGGACAGGGAGTCGAAAAACTGTTTTTT. Amino acid sequence: CASSSPGQGVEKLFF.

The V call is TRBV28, the J call TRBJ2-1, with TRBD2 as a possible D gene (6 bases). This CDR3 contains 16 residues. V was pared by 1 base and J by 5 bases, with 15 bases between. CDR1 is MDHEN, CDR2 SYDVKM, per germline. CDR3 DNA sequence: TGTGCCAGCAGTTTATTGGGGGGAGGCCTGGACAATGAGCAGTTCTTC. It is translated as CASSLLGGGLDNEQFF.

The rearrangement links TRBV20-1 to TRBJ2-2; 12 bases line up with TRBD1. The CDR3 runs to 17 residues. Germline V gene data show CDR1 as DFQATT and CDR2 as SNEGSKA (reference sequence). The junction had 4 bases not matched to a gene; V was cut back by 0 bases and J by 2 bases. As DNA, the CDR3 is TGCAGTGCTAGAGATGTGGGACAGGGGGCTAACACCGGGGAGCTGTTTTTT. It is translated as CSARDVGQGANTGELFF.

The chain has TRBV7-9 and TRBJ2-7; 7 positions agree with TRBD1. CDR3 length: 15 amino acids. The ends lost 4 bases at V and 2 bases at J; junction bases unmatched: 8. Germline-derived CDR1 and CDR2 are SEHNR and FQNEAQ (reference sequence). The CDR3 sequence is CASSSKGAPAYEQYF. DNA of the CDR3: TGTGCCAGCAGCTCAAAGGGGGCGCCGGCCTACGAGCAGTACTTC.

This clonotype was seen once. One junction end disagrees with the germline gene, perhaps due to a read error. The chain is built from TRBV7-8 and TRBJ1-6; maybe TRBD1 (6 bases). CDR1 is SGHVS, CDR2 FQNEAQ, per germline. CDR3 length: 14 residues. DNA for the CDR3: TGTGCCAGCAGCTTAGACAGGGTGGAATCACCCCTCTCCTTT. The encoded protein is CASSLDRVESPLSF.

This clonotype turned up a few times. J is TRBJ2-5 and V is TRBV25-1; a weak D match, TRBD1 (6 bases). CDR3 size: 15 residues. Germline V CDR1 and CDR2: MGHDK, SYGVNS. V was trimmed by 2 bases and J by 4 bases, leaving 14 bases between them. CDR3 sequence (DNA): TGTGCCAGCAGTGAAGGTCTCGGCAGGGGAGAGACCCAGTACTTC. Encoded protein: CASSEGLGRGETQYF.